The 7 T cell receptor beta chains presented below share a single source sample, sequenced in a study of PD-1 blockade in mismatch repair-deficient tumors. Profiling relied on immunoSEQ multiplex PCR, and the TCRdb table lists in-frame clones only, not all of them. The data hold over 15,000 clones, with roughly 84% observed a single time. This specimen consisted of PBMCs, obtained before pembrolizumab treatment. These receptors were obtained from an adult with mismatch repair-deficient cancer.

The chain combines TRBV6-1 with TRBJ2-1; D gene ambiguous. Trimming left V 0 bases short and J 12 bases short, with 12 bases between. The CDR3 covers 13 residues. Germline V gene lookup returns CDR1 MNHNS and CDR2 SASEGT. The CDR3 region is CASSEAAAGGQFF. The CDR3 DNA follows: TGTGCCAGCAGTGAAGCGGCCGCCGGTGGGCAGTTCTTC.

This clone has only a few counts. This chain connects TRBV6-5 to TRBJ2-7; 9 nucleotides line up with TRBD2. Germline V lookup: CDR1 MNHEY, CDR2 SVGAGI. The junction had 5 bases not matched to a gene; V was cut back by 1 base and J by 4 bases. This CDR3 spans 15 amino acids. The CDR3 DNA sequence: TGTGCCAGCAGTTACTGGAGTAGCGGGAGTTACGAGCAGTACTTC. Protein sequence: CASSYWSSGSYEQYF.

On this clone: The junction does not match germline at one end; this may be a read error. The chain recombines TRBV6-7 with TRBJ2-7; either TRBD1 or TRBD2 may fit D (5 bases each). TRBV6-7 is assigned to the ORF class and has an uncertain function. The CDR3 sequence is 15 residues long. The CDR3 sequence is CASSRPGTASNEQYF. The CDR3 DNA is TGTGCCAGCAGCCGCCCCGGGACGGCCTCCAACGAGCAGTACTTC.

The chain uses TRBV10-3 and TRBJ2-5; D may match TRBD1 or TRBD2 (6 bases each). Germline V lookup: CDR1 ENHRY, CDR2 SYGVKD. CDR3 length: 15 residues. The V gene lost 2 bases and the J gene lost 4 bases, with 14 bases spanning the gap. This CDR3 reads CAISEGGGLLETQYF. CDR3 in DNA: TGTGCCATCAGTGAGGGTGGGGGGCTGCTAGAGACCCAGTACTTC.

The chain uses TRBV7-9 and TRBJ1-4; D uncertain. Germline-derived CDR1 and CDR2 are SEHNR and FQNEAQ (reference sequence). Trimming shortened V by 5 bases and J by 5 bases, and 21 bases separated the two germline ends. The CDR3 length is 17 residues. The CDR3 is CASSLGRMIVWNEKLFF. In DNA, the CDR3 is TGTGCCAGCAGCCTCGGGCGAATGATAGTTTGGAATGAAAAACTGTTTTTT. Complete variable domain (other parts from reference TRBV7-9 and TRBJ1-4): DTGVSQNPRHKITKRGQNVTFRCDPISEHNRLYWYRQTLGQGPEFLTYFQNEAQLEKSRLLSDRFSAERPKGSFSTLEIQRTEQGDSAMYLCASSLGRMIVWNEKLFFGSGTQLSVL.

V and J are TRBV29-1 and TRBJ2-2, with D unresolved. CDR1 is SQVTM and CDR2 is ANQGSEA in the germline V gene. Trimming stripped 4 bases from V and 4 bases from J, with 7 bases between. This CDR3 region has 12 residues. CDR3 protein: CSVGRFTGELFF. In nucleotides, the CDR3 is TGCAGCGTTGGACGATTCACCGGGGAGCTGTTTTTT.

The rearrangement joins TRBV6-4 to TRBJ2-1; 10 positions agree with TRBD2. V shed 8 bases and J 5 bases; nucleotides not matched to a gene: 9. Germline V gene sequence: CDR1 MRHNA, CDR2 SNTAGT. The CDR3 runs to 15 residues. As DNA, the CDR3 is TGTGCCAGCGCCATGGGGACTAGCGCTAACAATGAGCAGTTCTTC. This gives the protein CASAMGTSANNEQFF.